This entry describes one T cell receptor (beta chain). The source of the sample is a study of blood T cell repertoires in COVID-19. Study context: Sources were T cells, B-cell-depleted T cells, or PBMCs; the material itself was cDNA or gDNA.

Here immunoSEQ multiplex PCR was the method, and the copy in TCRdb shows in-frame clones only, minus some. The repertoire has approximately 400,000 clones, 70% to 90% of them found once; the top ten carry 1.2%. Participant ages covered roughly 18 to 89 years across 24 US areas. Cohort assignment relied on participant-reported clinical history. Source material: PBMCs or T cells enriched from blood (not recorded which). The receptor was derived from a woman under 30 who had recovered from COVID-19.

DNA for the CDR3: TGTGCCAGCAGCGTAGCTGGCGGCGACGGAAACACCATATATTTT. This translates into CASSVAGGDGNTIYF. The chain has TRBV9 and TRBJ1-3; D gene ambiguous. CDR1 is SGDLS and CDR2 is YYNGEE in the germline V gene. V lost 0 bases and J lost 4, with 11 bases in between. The CDR3 contains 15 residues.